This T cell receptor (beta chain) was observed in a study of T-cell memory formation after mild COVID-19. Study findings and constraints: Researchers could not confirm that second-wave clones peaking on day 37 targeted SARS-CoV-2. Clones that contracted clustered mainly in CM and EM if CD4+ and in EMRA if CD8+. There was a balanced CD4/CD8 profile in clones contracting day 15 to 85, and later expanders leaned CD4+.

In TCRdb, the 5' RACE reads were re-called with MiXCR into one record per CDR3 protein. The sample has under 600,000 distinct CDR3 sequences, roughly 21% seen once. In the case of this clonotype: Its specificity is not known.

The clonotype comes from an adult woman who had mild COVID-19 (a few samples of this study predate the infection). Cell type and time point are not known. The sequenced sample was PBMCs or a T cell subset sorted from them (not recorded which).

This CDR3 reads CARQGPRPYDSYEQYF. The CDR3 DNA is TGTGCCCGACAGGGGCCGCGACCATACGACTCCTACGAGCAGTACTTC. The chain carries TRBV7-9 and TRBJ2-7, with 8 bases that match TRBD1. The V and J ends lost 11 bases and 0 bases, in that order; junction bases with no gene match: 15. Germline V gives CDR1 SEHNR, CDR2 FQNEAQ (reference sequence). The length of the CDR3 is 16 residues.